This entry lists 17 T cell receptor beta chains sequenced from one sample in a study of spatial heterogeneity in lung cancer. Findings and caveats of the study: The study found that expanded intratumoral alpha and beta TCR counts tracked tumor mutation counts.

Time point given: sample taken at primary tumor resection. Their target antigens are unknown. Via MiXCR, TCRdb re-called the 5' RACE reads, giving one row per CDR3 protein. The sample lists roughly 2,200 distinct CDR3 sequences; about two fifths were seen once. The source was lung tumor tissue, collected at surgery. These receptors came from a male donor with early-stage non-small cell lung cancer.

This clonotype was seen ten or more times. The library was prepared for alpha chains; this beta chain is a stray read, so its frequency means little. The chain links TRBV20-1 to TRBJ2-1; TRBD2 aligns across 7 bases. CDR1 is DFQATT and CDR2 is SNEGSKA in the germline V gene (reference sequence). The V and J ends lost 5 bases and 8 bases, in that order; junction bases with no gene match: 12. The CDR3 length is 14 residues. This chain's CDR3 is CSAETGLPTDEQFF. The CDR3 nucleotides are TGCAGTGCTGAGACGGGACTACCCACTGATGAGCAGTTCTTC.

Regarding this clonotype: One end of the junction is discordant with germline, which a read error may explain. The library was designed around alpha chains, so this beta chain is a stray read whose abundance carries little weight. The chain has TRBV7-2 and TRBJ2-3; 7 bases agree with TRBD1. The CDR3 spans 15 residues. Per the germline V gene, CDR1 is SGHTA and CDR2 is FQGNSA. CDR3 region: CVSSRGTALTDTQYF. The CDR3 DNA is TGTGTCAGCAGCCGAGGGACAGCCTTAACAGATACGCAGTATTTT.

Comment on this clonotype: This beta chain lies outside the target of a library built for alpha chains; its clone size means little. The chain is built from TRBV12-3 or TRBV12-4 and TRBJ2-3; D not resolved. The V end lost 4 bases, the J end lost 0 bases, and 11 bases lay between the germline ends. CDR3 length: 15 amino acids. The CDR3 sequence: CASSSLARSTDTQYF. In nucleotides, the CDR3 is TGTGCCAGCAGTTCCCTCGCGCGGAGCACAGATACGCAGTATTTT.

This clonotype is labeled medium-sized. A library prepared for alpha chains yielded this beta chain as an off-target read; its size is of little meaning. The chain has TRBV2 and TRBJ1-4; D uncertain. The V end lost 6 bases, the J end lost 4 bases, and 6 bases lay between the germline ends. This CDR3 comprises 12 residues. From germline, CDR1 is SNHLY and CDR2 FYNNEI. The CDR3 DNA reads TGTGCCAGCAGACAGAATAATGAAAAACTGTTTTTT. Translating it yields CASRQNNEKLFF.

In regard to this clonotype: Found in a library prepared for alpha chains, this beta chain is an off-target read, and its abundance has little meaning. The rearrangement joins TRBV24-1 to TRBJ2-1; 7 bases match TRBD2. With 5 bases clipped from V and 4 bases from J, the junction kept 16 bases outside the gene matches. The germline V gene has CDR1 KGHDR and CDR2 SFDVKD. This CDR3 is 18 amino acids long. CDR3 sequence (DNA): TGTGCCACCAGTGTCGGGGGGACTTCCCCGTCGCAATACAATGAGCAGTTCTTC. The encoded protein is CATSVGGTSPSQYNEQFF.

This clonotype counts as medium-sized. The library was prepared for alpha chains; this beta chain is a stray read, so its frequency means little. This chain joins TRBV15 and TRBJ2-7; D gene unclear. The V end lost 1 base, the J end lost 1 base, and 8 bases lay between the germline ends. The CDR3 runs 14 residues. The germline V gene encodes CDR1 LNHNV and CDR2 YYDKDF (reference sequence). The CDR3: CATSRVVGSYEQYF. CDR3 DNA: TGTGCCACCAGCAGAGTGGTAGGGTCCTACGAGCAGTACTTC.

Worth noting for this clonotype: Being off target in a library aimed at alpha chains, this beta chain has a size of little meaning. V and J are TRBV5-1 and TRBJ2-1; D not resolved. CDR3 length: 14 residues. CDR1 and CDR2 (germline): SGHRS, YFSETQ. Between the trimmed V and J ends, which lost 5 bases and 3 bases, there was a span of 12 bases. CDR3 loop: CASSPASIYNEQFF. CDR3 nucleotides: TGCGCCAGCAGTCCAGCCTCGATCTACAATGAGCAGTTCTTC.

For this clonotype: Because the library targeted alpha chains, this beta chain is an off-target read whose size means little. This sequence joins TRBV28 and TRBJ2-4, with D possibly matching TRBD1 (6 bases). This CDR3 contains 15 residues. V was pared by 5 bases and J by 3 bases, with 14 bases between. Germline CDR1 MDHEN, CDR2 SYDVKM. Here the CDR3 reads CASSERGFNKNIQYF. Written as DNA, the CDR3 is TGTGCCAGCAGTGAGAGGGGGTTTAACAAAAACATTCAGTACTTC.

This clonotype was counted a few times. This beta chain appears as a stray read in a library generated for alpha chains; its size is not informative. The V and J genes are TRBV20-1 and TRBJ1-1; D possibly corresponds to TRBD1 (6 bases). The germline V and J ends were trimmed by 6 bases and 8 bases, with 16 bases remaining between them. CDR1 is DFQATT, CDR2 SNEGSKA, per germline (reference sequence). The CDR3 extends over 12 amino acids. In DNA, the CDR3 is TGCAGTGCAAGGACCGCCGGGGGCGAAGCTTTCTTT. It specifies CSARTAGGEAFF.

As regards this clonotype: This beta chain slipped into a library made for alpha chains as a stray read, so its size is not meaningful. The chain links TRBV5-4 to TRBJ2-1, with TRBD2 matching over 8 bases. V lost 4 bases to trimming and J lost 9 bases; unmatched junction nucleotides: 9. This CDR3 region has 14 residues. Germline V gene sequence: CDR1 SGHNT, CDR2 YYREEE (reference sequence). This CDR3 reads CASSPWTSRGEQFF. The CDR3 nucleotides are TGTGCCAGCAGCCCGTGGACTAGCCGGGGTGAGCAGTTCTTC.

By frequency in the sample, this clonotype is medium-sized. Because this beta chain is a stray read in a library intended to capture alpha chains, its abundance should not be given much weight. This chain joins TRBV5-1 and TRBJ2-1; D may correspond to TRBD1 or TRBD2 (5 bases each). This CDR3 spans 16 amino acids. V lost 5 bases to trimming and J lost 0 bases, with 15 bases between them. Germline V CDR1 and CDR2: SGHRS, YFSETQ. The CDR3 sequence: CASSPGSSSSYNEQFF. The CDR3 nucleotides read TGCGCCAGCAGTCCAGGGAGTTCCAGCTCCTACAATGAGCAGTTCTTC.

As concerns this clonotype: As an off-target read in a library built for alpha chains, this beta chain has a frequency of little significance. The chain recombines TRBV6-2 or TRBV6-3 with TRBJ2-7, with D perhaps TRBD1 (6 bases). Deletions cut 5 bases from V and 4 bases from J, with 15 bases between. The CDR3 consists of 14 residues. Germline V CDR1 and CDR2: MNHEY, SVGEGT. CDR3 DNA sequence: TGTGCCAGCAGTAACCACAGGGTAGTTTACGAGCAGTACTTC. Translation: CASSNHRVVYEQYF.

Worth noting for this clonotype: This beta chain lies outside the target of a library built for alpha chains; its clone size means little. The rearrangement joins TRBV4-1 to TRBJ1-1; no reliable D call. V shed 8 bases and J shed 3 bases, with 16 bases lying between them. This CDR3 spans 14 amino acids. In germline, CDR1 is MGHRA, CDR2 YSYEKL. In DNA form, the CDR3 reads TGCGCCAGCTCTCGGCAGGTCGGGGACACTGAAGCTTTCTTT. It is translated as CASSRQVGDTEAFF.

As concerns this clonotype: This beta chain slipped into a library made for alpha chains as a stray read, so its size is not meaningful. This chain uses TRBV5-1 with TRBJ2-6; tentatively, D is TRBD1 (5 bases). Germline CDR1 is SGHRS and CDR2 is YFSETQ. V lost 3 bases and J 3 bases, leaving 13 bases between the germline ends. The length of the CDR3 is 16 residues. Here the CDR3 reads CASSSTGAFGANVLTF. The CDR3 DNA reads as TGCGCCAGCAGCTCCACAGGAGCCTTTGGGGCCAACGTCCTGACTTTC.

On this clonotype: A read error may produce the germline difference seen at one junction end. The library was designed around alpha chains, so this beta chain is a stray read whose abundance carries little weight. V usage is TRBV20-1 and J usage is TRBJ2-1; maybe TRBD2 (6 bases). The germline V gene encodes CDR1 DFQATT and CDR2 SNEGSKA (reference sequence). The length of the CDR3 is 14 residues. The CDR3 DNA reads TGCAGTGTTAGAGCTCACGGGAGTGTCAGTGAGCAGTTCTTC. This translates into CSVRAHGSVSEQFF.

Comments on this clonotype: At one end, the junction sequence differs from germline, possibly due to a read error. This beta chain appears as a stray read in a library generated for alpha chains; its size is not informative. This rearrangement joins TRBV28 to TRBJ1-3; D is possibly TRBD1 (5 bases). Germline V gene data show CDR1 as MDHEN and CDR2 as SYDVKM. The CDR3 is 12 amino acids. Here the CDR3 reads CASSTTGTPRNF. For the CDR3, the DNA is TGTGCCAGCAGTACAACCGGGACCCCGAGGAATTTT.

The table lists this clonotype with a few counts. In a library made to pick up alpha chains, this beta chain is a stray read with a size that means little. The chain is built from TRBV2 and TRBJ2-1; TRBD2 agrees at 8 bases. There are 14 residues in the CDR3. V was pared by 7 bases and J by 3 bases, with 5 bases of the junction left unmatched. CDR1 and CDR2 from the germline V gene are SNHLY and FYNNEI. In DNA, the CDR3 is TGTGCCAGCATAAGGGGGACTAGCTACAATGAGCAGTTCTTC. This sequence encodes CASIRGTSYNEQFF.